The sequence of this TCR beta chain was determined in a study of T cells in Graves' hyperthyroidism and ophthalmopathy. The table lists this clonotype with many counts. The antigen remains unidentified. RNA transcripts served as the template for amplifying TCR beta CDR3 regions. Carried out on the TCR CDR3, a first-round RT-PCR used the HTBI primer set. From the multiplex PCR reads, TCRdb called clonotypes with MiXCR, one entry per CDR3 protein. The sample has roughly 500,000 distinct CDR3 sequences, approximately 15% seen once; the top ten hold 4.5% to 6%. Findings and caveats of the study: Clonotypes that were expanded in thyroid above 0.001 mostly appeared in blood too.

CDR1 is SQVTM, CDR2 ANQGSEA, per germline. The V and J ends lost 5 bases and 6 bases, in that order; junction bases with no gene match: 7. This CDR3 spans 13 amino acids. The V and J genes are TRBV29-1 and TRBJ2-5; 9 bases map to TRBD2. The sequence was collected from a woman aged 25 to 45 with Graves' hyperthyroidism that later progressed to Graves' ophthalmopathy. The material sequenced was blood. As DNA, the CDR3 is TGCAGCGTTTTAGCGGGAGACGTGCAGACCCAGTACTTC. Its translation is CSVLAGDVQTQYF.